The clone carrying this T cell receptor (beta chain) was seen a few times. The antigen is not known. This entry is derived from a study of T-cell memory formation after mild COVID-19. Study-level points and caveats: Memory sampled before infection contained some responding clones, suggesting cross-reactive memory joined.

V lost 0 bases, J lost 8 bases, and 11 bases lay in between. Germline V gene lookup returns CDR1 ENHRY and CDR2 SYGVKD. The CDR3 has 14 residues. Via MiXCR, TCRdb re-called the 5' RACE reads, giving one row per CDR3 protein. Of about 440,000 distinct CDR3 sequences in the sample, around 19% were seen once. The rearrangement uses TRBV10-3 and TRBJ2-1; no clear D gene. The specimen was PBMCs or a T cell subset sorted from them (not recorded which). This TCR was sampled from an adult woman who had mild COVID-19 (a few samples of this study predate the infection). Cell type and time point are not known. The CDR3 spells CAISESVGLDEQFF. CDR3 DNA: TGTGCCATCAGTGAGTCCGTGGGTCTGGATGAGCAGTTCTTC.